The 19 T cell receptor beta chains below come from one sample, sequenced in a study of blood T cell repertoires in COVID-19. Only in-frame clones appear in the TCRdb table, and some are missing; sequencing was by immunoSEQ multiplex PCR. The table lists some 370,000 clones, roughly 90% of them singletons. Sequenced input: peripheral blood. These receptors all come from a man in his forties or fifties with acute or convalescent COVID-19.

CDR3 DNA sequence: TGTGCCACCAGCAGAGATTATACGACAGCTTACGAGCAGTACTTC. Protein: CATSRDYTTAYEQYF. V gene TRBV15 combines with J gene TRBJ2-7, with D perhaps TRBD1 (5 bases). Trimming pared 0 bases from V and 4 bases from J, leaving 13 bases between. The CDR3 length is 15 residues. Germline V gene lookup returns CDR1 LNHNV and CDR2 YYDKDF (reference sequence).

The rearrangement links TRBV19 to TRBJ2-5, with unresolved D. The CDR3 runs 14 residues. Per germline, CDR1 LNHDA and CDR2 SQIVND (reference sequence). Trimming left V 5 bases short and J 0 bases short, with 10 bases between. The CDR3: CASSPRMYQETQYF. The CDR3 DNA reads as TGTGCCAGTAGTCCTAGGATGTACCAAGAGACCCAGTACTTC.

The J gene is TRBJ1-5, the V gene TRBV12-3 or TRBV12-4; D remains unclear. V was clipped by 4 bases and J by 11 bases, with 12 bases between them. The CDR3 contains 12 residues. This CDR3 is CASSSDRTAQHF. CDR3 nucleotide sequence: TGTGCCAGCAGTTCCGATAGAACGGCCCAGCATTTT.

This clone has only one observation. This chain joins TRBV19 and TRBJ2-2, with D perhaps TRBD1 (6 bases). V was pared by 2 bases and J by 1 base, with 8 bases between. Germline assignment: CDR1 LNHDA and CDR2 SQIVND (reference sequence). The length of the CDR3 is 15 residues. In DNA form, the CDR3 reads TGTGCCAGTAGTATACAACAGGGGAACACCGGGGAGCTGTTTTTT. Amino acid sequence: CASSIQQGNTGELFF.

V gene TRBV27 combines with J gene TRBJ1-2; 9 positions agree with TRBD1. V lost 7 bases, J lost 3 bases, and 6 bases stayed unmatched. The CDR3 spans 14 residues. The V gene's germline CDR1 is MNHEY and CDR2 SMNVEV (reference sequence). The CDR3 loop is CASMGQGPHYGYTF. The CDR3 DNA reads as TGTGCCAGCATGGGACAGGGCCCACACTATGGCTACACCTTC.

This clone was recorded once. The CDR3 coding sequence is TGTGCCAGTAGTATGGGTCCTCGACGGGGAAATTCACCCCTCCACTTT. Translation gives CASSMGPRRGNSPLHF. The J gene is TRBJ1-6, the V gene TRBV19; no clear D gene. This CDR3 has 16 residues. From germline, CDR1 is LNHDA and CDR2 SQIVND (reference sequence). The V gene lost 3 bases and the J gene lost 7 bases, with 16 bases spanning the gap. Combining the CDR3 with reference TRBV19 and TRBJ1-6 gives the whole variable domain DGGITQSPKYLFRKEGQNVTLSCEQNLNHDAMYWYRQDPGQGLRLIYYSQIVNDFQKGDIAEGYSVSREKKESFPLTVTSAQKNPTAFYLCASSMGPRRGNSPLHFGNGTRLTVT.

This chain connects TRBV24-1 to TRBJ2-6; D not resolved. The germline CDR1 and CDR2 sequences are KGHDR and SFDVKD. There are 17 residues in the CDR3. V lost 3 bases to trimming and J lost 2 bases, with 13 bases between them. CDR3 coding DNA: TGTGCCACCAGTGATCCGACACTCACGCCTGGGGCCAACGTCCTGACTTTC. Translation: CATSDPTLTPGANVLTF.

The count of this clone is one. This sequence joins TRBV6-2 or TRBV6-3 and TRBJ1-1; D is uncertain. Germline CDR1 reads MNHEY; CDR2 reads SVGEGT. The CDR3 is 11 residues long. V was shortened by 5 bases and J by 5 bases, with 6 bases between the two germline ends. The CDR3 reads CASSPGTEAFF. Written as DNA, the CDR3 is TGTGCCAGCAGTCCGGGGACTGAAGCTTTCTTT.

The chain employs TRBV7-9 and TRBJ1-4, with 9 bases aligning to TRBD1. After removal of 7 bases from V and 8 bases from J, the junction contained 8 bases not matched to a gene. Germline V gives CDR1 SEHNR, CDR2 FQNEAQ (reference sequence). The CDR3 has 14 residues. The CDR3 sequence: CASNSGTGHEKLFF. The CDR3 DNA reads as TGTGCCAGCAACAGCGGGACAGGGCACGAAAAACTGTTTTTT. Full variable domain (missing parts from reference TRBV7-9 and TRBJ1-4): DTGVSQNPRHKITKRGQNVTFRCDPISEHNRLYWYRQTLGQGPEFLTYFQNEAQLEKSRLLSDRFSAERPKGSFSTLEIQRTEQGDSAMYLCASNSGTGHEKLFFGSGTQLSVL.

V gene TRBV9 combines with J gene TRBJ2-1; the match to TRBD2 covers 7 bases. Germline assignment: CDR1 SGDLS and CDR2 YYNGEE. V gave up 8 bases and J gave up 3 bases; unmatched junction bases: 8. This CDR3 comprises 14 residues. The CDR3 nucleotides read TGTGCCAGTTCGGGACTAAGGAACTACAATGAGCAGTTCTTC. As protein: CASSGLRNYNEQFF.

This chain links TRBV2 with TRBJ1-2; tentatively, D is TRBD1 (6 bases). The CDR3 extends over 12 amino acids. Trimming took off 2 bases at V and 6 bases at J, with 7 bases between the two ends. The V gene's germline CDR1 is SNHLY and CDR2 FYNNEI. CDR3 coding DNA: TGTGCCAGCAGTGAACAGGGGAATGGCTACACCTTC. Translation gives CASSEQGNGYTF.

The rearrangement uses TRBV3-1 (or the pseudogene TRBV3-2) and TRBJ2-7; D might be TRBD2 (6 bases). The CDR3 has 19 residues. Germline V gene sequence: CDR1 LGHDT, CDR2 YNNKEL (reference sequence). V lost 4 bases, J lost 1 base, and 26 bases lay in between. CDR3 residues: CASSLRGGLPKVASYEQYF. The CDR3 DNA sequence: TGTGCCAGCAGCCTCCGTGGGGGACTCCCAAAAGTGGCATCCTACGAGCAGTACTTC.

The chain recombines TRBV11-1 with TRBJ1-1; tentative D call: TRBD1 (5 bases). Germline V lookup: CDR1 SGHAT, CDR2 FQDESV (reference sequence). Trimming pared 6 bases from V and 1 base from J, leaving 9 bases between. The CDR3 loop spans 13 amino acids. CDR3 DNA: TGTGCCAGCAGTCACAGGACGAACACTGAAGCTTTCTTT. Translation gives CASSHRTNTEAFF.

The CDR3 nucleotides are TGCGCCAGCAGCCAAGTGGGGGGTAGCACAGATACGCAGTATTTT. Encoded protein: CASSQVGGSTDTQYF. This sequence joins TRBV4-1 and TRBJ2-3; D is possibly TRBD2 (6 bases). Germline CDR1 reads MGHRA; CDR2 reads YSYEKL. The CDR3 runs 15 residues. Trimming took off 1 base at V and 0 bases at J, with 8 bases between the two ends.

V is TRBV9 and J is TRBJ1-2, with 7 bases fitting TRBD1. CDR3 length: 14 residues. Looked up from germline, CDR1 is SGDLS and CDR2 is YYNGEE. Unmatched junction bases numbered 4, after V lost 0 bases and J lost 5 bases. Here the CDR3 reads CASSVGGQPYGYTF. The CDR3 bases are TGTGCCAGCAGCGTAGGGGGACAGCCATATGGCTACACCTTC.

The chain combines TRBV27 with TRBJ1-1; D perhaps matches TRBD1 (5 bases). From germline, CDR1 is MNHEY and CDR2 SMNVEV (reference sequence). Trimming cost V 1 base and J 5 bases, with 14 bases left between them. The CDR3 has 15 amino acids. In nucleotides, the CDR3 is TGTGCCAGCAGTTTATACGGGGGAGGAAGGACTGAAGCTTTCTTT. Translating gives CASSLYGGGRTEAFF.

The CDR3 coding sequence is TGTGCCAGCAGCTTAGTGGGGGGTGGAAGGCACTATGGCTACACCTTC. This encodes CASSLVGGGRHYGYTF. This chain joins TRBV7-2 and TRBJ1-2; perhaps TRBD1 as D (5 bases). The germline CDR1 and CDR2 sequences are SGHTA and FQGNSA. CDR3 length: 16 residues. V was clipped by 1 base and J by 3 bases, with 15 bases between them.

This clone showed up just once. The rearrangement uses TRBV10-3 and TRBJ2-2, with D perhaps matching TRBD2 (7 bases). The V and J ends lost 1 base and 2 bases respectively, with 11 bases between them. CDR3 size: 16 residues. Germline V gene sequence: CDR1 ENHRY, CDR2 SYGVKD. The CDR3 DNA sequence: TGTGCCATCAGTGAGTTCGGGGGGCTAAACACCGGGGAGCTGTTTTTT. Amino acid sequence: CAISEFGGLNTGELFF.

The rearrangement links TRBV9 to TRBJ1-6, with D maybe TRBD1 (6 bases). CDR1 SGDLS and CDR2 YYNGEE come from the germline V gene. The CDR3 runs to 14 residues. Between the trimmed V and J ends, which lost 3 bases and 5 bases, there was a span of 9 bases. CDR3 bases: TGTGCCAGCAGCGGGACAGCGAATAATTCACCCCTCCACTTT. As protein: CASSGTANNSPLHF. Looking up the rest from reference TRBV9 and TRBJ1-6 gives the full variable domain: DSGVTQTPKHLITATGQRVTLRCSPRSGDLSVYWYQQSLDQGLQFLIQYYNGEERAKGNILERFSAQQFPDLHSELNLSSLELGDSALYFCASSGTANNSPLHFGNGTRLTVT.